Listed below are T cell receptor beta chains from one sample, sequenced in a study of blood T cell repertoires in COVID-19. The protocol was immunoSEQ multiplex PCR, while the TCRdb copy is restricted to in-frame clones and leaves out a portion. The data hold tens of thousands of clones, with roughly 88% observed a single time. Sequencing was performed on peripheral blood. These receptors came from a man in his sixties or seventies with acute or convalescent COVID-19. CDR3s include the opening cysteine and the closing phenylalanine or tryptophan. A D gene is named only where the DNA matches it firmly. Not all rows give a size; the values are once, few, many and, for expanded clones, a class.

>.|TRBV2|TRBJ1-6|.
TGTGCCAGCAAAGTCGACAGCCAGTCACCCCTCCACTTT
CASKVDSQSPLHF
>TRBD1|TRBV5-1|TRBJ1-6|once
TGCGCCAGCAGCCTAGGGAAACAGGGGATCGGTAATTCACCCCTCCACTTT
CASSLGKQGIGNSPLHF
>.|TRBV21-1|TRBJ1-5|.
TGTGCCAGCAACGGACAGGGGGGAAAGGGGCAGCCCCAGCATTTT
CASNGQGGKGQPQHF
>TRBD1|TRBV5-1|TRBJ2-1|.
TGCGCCAGCAGCTTGGGGACTCCTACGACAGGGCCCTCGACCCGCAATGAGCAGTTCTTC
CASSLGTPTTGPSTRNEQFF
>TRBD2|TRBV3-1/TRBV3-2|TRBJ2-1|.
TGTGCCAGCAGCCAAGGGGCGCCGGGACTAGCGGGGGAGCAGTTCTTC
CASSQGAPGLAGEQFF
>TRBD1|TRBV6-5|TRBJ1-4|.
TGTGCCAGCAGTTACTCCGGGACAGGGCGAAATGAAAAACTGTTTTTT
CASSYSGTGRNEKLFF
>TRBD2|TRBV7-2|TRBJ2-7|.
TGTGCCAGCAGCTTATTTCCGGGACTAGCGTCTCGCGAGCAGTACTTC
CASSLFPGLASREQYF
>.|TRBV12-3/TRBV12-4|TRBJ1-1|.
TGTGCCAGCAGCTTTCAGGGCTACGGTGAAGCTTTCTTT
CASSFQGYGEAFF
>.|TRBV5-4|TRBJ2-1|.
TGTGCCAGCAGCCACACCGGCGGTGAGCAGTTCTTC
CASSHTGGEQFF
>.|TRBV7-9|TRBJ1-6|.
TGTGCCAGCAGCTCCCAGGCTGATTCACCCCTCCACTTT
CASSSQADSPLHF
>TRBD2|TRBV10-3|TRBJ2-7|.
TGTGCCATCAGTGATATGGGCGGGGGGTACGAGCAGTACTTC
CAISDMGGGYEQYF
>TRBD1|TRBV9|TRBJ1-4|.
TGTGCCAGCAGCGGGGGACAGCAGGGGGAAAAACTGTTTTTT
CASSGGQQGEKLFF
>.|TRBV7-9|TRBJ1-2|once
TGTGCCAGCTCCGCCAGGGAAAAAAATGGCTACACCTTC
CASSAREKNGYTF
>TRBD1|TRBV28|TRBJ1-2|.
TGTGCCAGCAGTGGGGGACCGGGACAGACTAACTATGGCTACACCTTC
CASSGGPGQTNYGYTF
>.|TRBV5-1|TRBJ2-1|.
TGCGCCAGCCGATTGGGCCAGGGAACCTACAATGAGCAGTTCTTC
CASRLGQGTYNEQFF
>TRBD2|TRBV7-9|TRBJ2-1|.
TGTGCCAGCAGCCGAAGCGGGAGTATCTCCAATGAGCAGTTCTTC
CASSRSGSISNEQFF
>.|TRBV27|TRBJ2-2|.
TGTGCCAGCTCCCCAAAGGCCAGGGCGATTGCCGGGGAGCTGTTTTTT
CASSPKARAIAGELFF
>.|TRBV7-2|TRBJ2-7|.
TGTGCCAGCGGACCTCCCGGGAGCTCCTACGAGCAGTACTTC
CASGPPGSSYEQYF
>.|TRBV5-1|TRBJ1-5|.
TGCGCCAGCAGCCCGGGTGATAGCAATCAGCCCCAGCATTTT
CASSPGDSNQPQHF
>TRBD1|TRBV9|TRBJ1-4|.
TGTGCCAGCAGCCCGGGGGACAGGGCTTCCGAAAAACTGTTTTTT
CASSPGDRASEKLFF
>TRBD2|TRBV4-1|TRBJ2-1|.
TGCGCCAGCAGCCAGTCCGGGGGGTTAGTTTACAATGAGCAGTTCTTC
CASSQSGGLVYNEQFF
>.|TRBV18|TRBJ1-3|few
TGTGCCAGCTCACCATTCGTCGACAGCATACACAGTACCTCTGGAAACACCATATATTTT
CASSPFVDSIHSTSGNTIYF